Described below is a single T cell receptor (beta chain) sequence and its context. The record originates from a study of blood T cell repertoires in COVID-19. About the study: The samples span acute and convalescent COVID-19 from the United States, Italy and Spain. Sources were T cells, B-cell-depleted T cells, or PBMCs; the material itself was cDNA or gDNA.

In the source study's methods: Amplification of reference gene primers was used by the study to estimate nucleated cell counts. Sequencing used immunoSEQ multiplex PCR; TCRdb keeps in-frame clones, though not all of them. V, J and clone size are taken as reported in that table, and D and trimming were inferred from the DNA itself. Among 100,000 or so clones listed, around 89% were seen once. V gave up 5 bases and J gave up 4 bases; unmatched junction bases: 16. This CDR3 spans 18 amino acids. Germline V lookup: CDR1 MDHEN, CDR2 SYDVKM. The genes are TRBV28 and TRBJ1-2; 10 positions match TRBD1. The sequenced material came from peripheral blood. The receptor was isolated from a human donor with acute or convalescent COVID-19. The donor label of this sample is uncertain. This chain's CDR3 is CASSTRTGQGKNLYGYTF. The CDR3 bases are TGTGCCAGCAGTACACGCACGGGACAGGGGAAAAATCTCTATGGCTACACCTTC.